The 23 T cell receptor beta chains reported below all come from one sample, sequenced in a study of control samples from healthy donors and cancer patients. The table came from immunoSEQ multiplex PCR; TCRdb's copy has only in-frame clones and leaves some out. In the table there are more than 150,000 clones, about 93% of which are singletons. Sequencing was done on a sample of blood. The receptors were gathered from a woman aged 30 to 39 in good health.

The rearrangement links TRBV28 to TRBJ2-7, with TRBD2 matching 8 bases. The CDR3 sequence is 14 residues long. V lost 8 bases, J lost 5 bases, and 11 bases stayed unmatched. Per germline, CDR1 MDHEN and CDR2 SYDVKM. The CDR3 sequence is CASFLPGRGHEQYF. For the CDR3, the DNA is TGTGCCAGCTTTCTTCCCGGGAGGGGCCACGAGCAGTACTTC.

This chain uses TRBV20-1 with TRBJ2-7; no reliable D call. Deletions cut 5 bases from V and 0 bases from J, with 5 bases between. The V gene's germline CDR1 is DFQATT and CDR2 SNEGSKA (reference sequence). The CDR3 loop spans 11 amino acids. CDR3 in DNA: TGCAGTGCTGGCGCCTCCTACGAGCAGTACTTC. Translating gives CSAGASYEQYF.

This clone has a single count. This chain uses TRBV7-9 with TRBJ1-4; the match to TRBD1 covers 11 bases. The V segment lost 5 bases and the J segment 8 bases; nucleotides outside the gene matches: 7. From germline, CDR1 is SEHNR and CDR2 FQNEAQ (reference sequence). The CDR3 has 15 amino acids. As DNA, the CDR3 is TGTGCCAGCAGCGCACGGACAGGGGGCGAGGAAAAACTGTTTTTT. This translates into CASSARTGGEEKLFF.

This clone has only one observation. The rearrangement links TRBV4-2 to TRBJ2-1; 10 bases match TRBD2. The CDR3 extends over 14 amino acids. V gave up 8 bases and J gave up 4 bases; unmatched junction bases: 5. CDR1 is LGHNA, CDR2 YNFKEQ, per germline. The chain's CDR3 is CASAGLAVYNEQFF. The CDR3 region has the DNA TGTGCCAGCGCTGGACTAGCGGTATACAATGAGCAGTTCTTC.

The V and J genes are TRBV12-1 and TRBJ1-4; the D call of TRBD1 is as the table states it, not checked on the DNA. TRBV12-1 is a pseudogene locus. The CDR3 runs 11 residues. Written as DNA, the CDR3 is TGTGCCAGCAGGATTGAGGGGACACGGAAGTTT. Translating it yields CASRIEGTRKF.

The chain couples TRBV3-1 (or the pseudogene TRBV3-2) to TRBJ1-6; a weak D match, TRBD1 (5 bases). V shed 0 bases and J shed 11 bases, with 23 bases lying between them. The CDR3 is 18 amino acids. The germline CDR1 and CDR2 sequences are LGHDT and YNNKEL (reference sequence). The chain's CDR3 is CASSQDTGTRREAPPLHF. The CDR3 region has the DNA TGTGCCAGCAGCCAAGATACAGGAACACGGCGCGAAGCGCCACCCCTCCACTTT.

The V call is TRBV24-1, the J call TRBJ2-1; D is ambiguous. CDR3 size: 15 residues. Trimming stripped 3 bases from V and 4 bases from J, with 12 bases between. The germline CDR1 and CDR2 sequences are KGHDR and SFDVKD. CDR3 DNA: TGTGCCACCAGTGATCGTACCCTTGGGTACAATGAGCAGTTCTTC. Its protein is CATSDRTLGYNEQFF.

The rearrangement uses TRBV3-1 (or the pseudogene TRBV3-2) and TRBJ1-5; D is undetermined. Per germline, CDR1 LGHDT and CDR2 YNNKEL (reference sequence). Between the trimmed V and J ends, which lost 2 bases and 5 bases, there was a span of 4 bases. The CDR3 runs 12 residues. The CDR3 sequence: CASSQHDQPQHF. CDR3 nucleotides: TGTGCCAGCAGCCAACACGATCAGCCCCAGCATTTT.

CDR3 sequence: CATSDPGRLAGREQFF. CDR3 coding DNA: TGTGCCACCAGTGATCCGGGACGCCTAGCGGGAAGGGAGCAGTTCTTC. The V call is TRBV24-1, the J call TRBJ2-1, with 9 bases lining up with TRBD2. CDR1 is KGHDR, CDR2 SFDVKD, per germline. The trim removed 3 bases at V and 10 bases at J, leaving 12 bases unmatched. CDR3 size: 16 residues.

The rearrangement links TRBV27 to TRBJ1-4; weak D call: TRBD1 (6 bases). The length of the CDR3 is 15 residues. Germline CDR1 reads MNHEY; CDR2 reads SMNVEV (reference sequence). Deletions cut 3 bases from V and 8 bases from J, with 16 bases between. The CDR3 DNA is TGTGCCAGCAGTTTCCGGGGGGCGCGTAGAGAAAAACTGTTTTTT. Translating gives CASSFRGARREKLFF. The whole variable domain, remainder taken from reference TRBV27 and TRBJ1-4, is EAQVTQNPRYLITVTGKKLTVTCSQNMNHEYMSWYRQDPGLGLRQIYYSMNVEVTDKGDVPEGYKVSRKEKRNFPLILESPSPNQTSLYFCASSFRGARREKLFFGSGTQLSVL.

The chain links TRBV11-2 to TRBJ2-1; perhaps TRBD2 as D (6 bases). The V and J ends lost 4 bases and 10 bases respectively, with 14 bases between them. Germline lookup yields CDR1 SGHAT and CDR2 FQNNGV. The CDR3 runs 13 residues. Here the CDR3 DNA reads TGTGCCAGCAGCTCCTCTAGCGACGTGGAGCAGTTCTTC. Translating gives CASSSSSDVEQFF.

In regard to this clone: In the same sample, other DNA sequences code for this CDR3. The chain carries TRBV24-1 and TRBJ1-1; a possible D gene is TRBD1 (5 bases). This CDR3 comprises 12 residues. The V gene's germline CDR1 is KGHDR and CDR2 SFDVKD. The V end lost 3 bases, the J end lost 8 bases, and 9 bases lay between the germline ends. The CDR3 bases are TGTGCCACCAGTGATGAGCGGGGCGAAGCTTTCTTT. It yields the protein CATSDERGEAFF.

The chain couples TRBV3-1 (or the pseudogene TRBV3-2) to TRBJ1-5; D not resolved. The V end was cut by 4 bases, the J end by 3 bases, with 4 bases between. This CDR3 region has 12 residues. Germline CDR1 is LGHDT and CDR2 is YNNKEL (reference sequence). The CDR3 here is CASSLPNQPQHF. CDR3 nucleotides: TGTGCCAGCAGCCTACCCAATCAGCCCCAGCATTTT.

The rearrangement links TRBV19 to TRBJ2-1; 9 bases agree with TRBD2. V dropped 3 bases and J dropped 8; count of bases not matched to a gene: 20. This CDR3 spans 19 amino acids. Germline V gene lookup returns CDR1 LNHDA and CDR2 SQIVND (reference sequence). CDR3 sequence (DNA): TGTGCCAGTAGTATCCGGAGAGGGGGTGCTAGCGGGATAAATGATGAGCAGTTCTTC. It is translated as CASSIRRGGASGINDEQFF.

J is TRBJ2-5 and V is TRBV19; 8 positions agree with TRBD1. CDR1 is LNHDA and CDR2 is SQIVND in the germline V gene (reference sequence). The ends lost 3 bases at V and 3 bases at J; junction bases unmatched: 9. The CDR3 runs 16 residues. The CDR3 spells CASSMGPGTGEETQYF. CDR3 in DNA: TGTGCCAGTAGTATGGGTCCGGGGACAGGAGAAGAGACCCAGTACTTC.

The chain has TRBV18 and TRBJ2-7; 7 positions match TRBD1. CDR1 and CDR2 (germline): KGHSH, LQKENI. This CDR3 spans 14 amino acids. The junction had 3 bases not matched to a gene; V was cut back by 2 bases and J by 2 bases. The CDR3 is CASSPRQGAYEQYF. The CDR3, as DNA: TGTGCCAGCTCACCAAGGCAGGGGGCCTACGAGCAGTACTTC.

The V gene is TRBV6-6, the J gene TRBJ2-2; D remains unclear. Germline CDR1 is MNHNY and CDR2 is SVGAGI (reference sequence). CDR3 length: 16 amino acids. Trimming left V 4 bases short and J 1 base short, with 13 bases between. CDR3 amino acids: CASSSPGSVNTGELFF. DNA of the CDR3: TGTGCCAGCAGTTCCCCAGGAAGCGTGAACACCGGGGAGCTGTTTTTT.

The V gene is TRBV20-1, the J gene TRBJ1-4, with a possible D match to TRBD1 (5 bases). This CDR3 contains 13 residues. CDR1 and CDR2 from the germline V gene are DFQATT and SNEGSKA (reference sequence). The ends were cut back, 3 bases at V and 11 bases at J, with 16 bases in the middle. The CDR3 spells CSASEWGGSKLFF. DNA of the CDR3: TGCAGTGCTAGTGAATGGGGGGGTTCGAAACTGTTTTTT.

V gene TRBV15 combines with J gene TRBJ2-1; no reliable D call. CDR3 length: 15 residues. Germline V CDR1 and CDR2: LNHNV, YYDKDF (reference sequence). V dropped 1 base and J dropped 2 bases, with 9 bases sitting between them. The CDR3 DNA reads TGTGCCACCAGCAGAGTTACGGTGACCTACAATGAGCAGTTCTTC. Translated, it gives CATSRVTVTYNEQFF.

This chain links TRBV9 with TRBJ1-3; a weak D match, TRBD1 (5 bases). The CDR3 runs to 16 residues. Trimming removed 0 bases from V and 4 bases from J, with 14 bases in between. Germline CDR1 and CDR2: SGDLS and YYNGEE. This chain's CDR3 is CASSVEGRAGGNTIYF. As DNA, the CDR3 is TGTGCCAGCAGCGTAGAGGGCAGGGCGGGCGGAAACACCATATATTTT.

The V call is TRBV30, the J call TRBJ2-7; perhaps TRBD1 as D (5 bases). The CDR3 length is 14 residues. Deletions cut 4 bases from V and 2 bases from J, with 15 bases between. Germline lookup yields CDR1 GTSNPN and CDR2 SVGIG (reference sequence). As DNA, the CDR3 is TGTGCCTGGAACCCCCACGCAGGGACCTACGAGCAGTACTTC. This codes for CAWNPHAGTYEQYF.

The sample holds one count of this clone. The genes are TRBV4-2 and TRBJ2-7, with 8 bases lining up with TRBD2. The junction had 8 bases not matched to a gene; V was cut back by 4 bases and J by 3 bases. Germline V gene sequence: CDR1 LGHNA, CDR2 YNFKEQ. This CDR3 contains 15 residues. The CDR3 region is CASSRTDGGGYEQYF. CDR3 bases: TGTGCCAGCAGCCGAACAGACGGGGGGGGCTACGAGCAGTACTTC.

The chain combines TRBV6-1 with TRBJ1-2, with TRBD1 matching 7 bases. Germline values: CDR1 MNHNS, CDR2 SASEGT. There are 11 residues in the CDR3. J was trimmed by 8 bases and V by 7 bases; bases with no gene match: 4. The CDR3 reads CASTRGQGYTF. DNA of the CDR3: TGTGCCAGCACCCGGGGACAGGGCTACACCTTC.